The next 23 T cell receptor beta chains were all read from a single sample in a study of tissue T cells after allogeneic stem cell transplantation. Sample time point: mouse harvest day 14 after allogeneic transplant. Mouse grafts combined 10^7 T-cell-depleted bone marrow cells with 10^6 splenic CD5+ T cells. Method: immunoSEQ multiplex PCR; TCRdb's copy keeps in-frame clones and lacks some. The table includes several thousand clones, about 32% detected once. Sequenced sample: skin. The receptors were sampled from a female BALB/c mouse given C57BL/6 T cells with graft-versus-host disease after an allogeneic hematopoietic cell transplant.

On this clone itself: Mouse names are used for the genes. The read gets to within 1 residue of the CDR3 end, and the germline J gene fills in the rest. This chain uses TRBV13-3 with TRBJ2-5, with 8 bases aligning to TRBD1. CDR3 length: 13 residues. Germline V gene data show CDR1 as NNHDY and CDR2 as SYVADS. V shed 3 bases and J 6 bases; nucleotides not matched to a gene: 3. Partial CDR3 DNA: TGTGCCAGCAGTGGGACAGGGTGGGACACCCAGTAC. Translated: CASSGTGWDTQY. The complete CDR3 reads CASSGTGWDTQYF.

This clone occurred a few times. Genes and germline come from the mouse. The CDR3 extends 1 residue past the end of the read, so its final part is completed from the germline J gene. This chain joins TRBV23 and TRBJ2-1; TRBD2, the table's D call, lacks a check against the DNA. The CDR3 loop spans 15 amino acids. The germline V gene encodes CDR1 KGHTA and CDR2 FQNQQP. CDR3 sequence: CSSRGTGGNYAEQFF. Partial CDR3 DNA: TGCTCCAGCAGGGGGACTGGGGGGAACTATGCTGAGCAGTTC.

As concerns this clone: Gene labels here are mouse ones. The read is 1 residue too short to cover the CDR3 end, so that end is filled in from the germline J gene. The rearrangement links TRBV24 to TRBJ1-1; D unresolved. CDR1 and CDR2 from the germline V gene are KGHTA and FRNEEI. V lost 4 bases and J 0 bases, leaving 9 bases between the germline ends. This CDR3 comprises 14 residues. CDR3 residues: CASSPDIPNTEVFF. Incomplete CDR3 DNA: TGTGCCAGCAGTCCTGACATCCCAAACACAGAAGTCTTC.

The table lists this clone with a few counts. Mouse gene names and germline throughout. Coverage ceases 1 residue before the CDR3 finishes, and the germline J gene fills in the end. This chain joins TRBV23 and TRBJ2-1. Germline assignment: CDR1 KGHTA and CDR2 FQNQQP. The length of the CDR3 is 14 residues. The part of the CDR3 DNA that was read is TGCTCCAGCAGTCAAGGCGGGAACTATGCTGAGCAGTTC. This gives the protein CSSSQGGNYAEQF. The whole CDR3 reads CSSSQGGNYAEQFF.

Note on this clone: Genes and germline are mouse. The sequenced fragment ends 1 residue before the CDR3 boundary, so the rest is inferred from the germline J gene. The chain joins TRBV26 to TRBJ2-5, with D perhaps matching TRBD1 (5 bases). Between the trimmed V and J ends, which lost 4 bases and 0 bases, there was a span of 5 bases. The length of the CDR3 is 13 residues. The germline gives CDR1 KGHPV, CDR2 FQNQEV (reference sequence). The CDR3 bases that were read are TGTGCCAGCAGTCAGGGGAACCAAGACACCCAGTAC. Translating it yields CASSQGNQDTQY. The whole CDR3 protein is CASSQGNQDTQYF.

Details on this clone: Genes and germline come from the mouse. The sequenced part of the CDR3 DNA is TGCACCTGCAGTGCAGATCTGGGCTCCTATGAACAGTAC. Protein product: CTCSADLGSYEQY. The entire CDR3 is CTCSADLGSYEQYF. V is TRBV1 and J is TRBJ2-7; TRBD2 is a possible D gene (5 bases). The read finishes 1 residue shy of the CDR3 end, and the germline J gene is used to complete it. Germline CDR1 NSQYPW, CDR2 LRSPGD (reference sequence). CDR3 size: 14 residues. Between the trimmed V and J ends, which lost 0 bases and 0 bases, there was a span of 6 bases.

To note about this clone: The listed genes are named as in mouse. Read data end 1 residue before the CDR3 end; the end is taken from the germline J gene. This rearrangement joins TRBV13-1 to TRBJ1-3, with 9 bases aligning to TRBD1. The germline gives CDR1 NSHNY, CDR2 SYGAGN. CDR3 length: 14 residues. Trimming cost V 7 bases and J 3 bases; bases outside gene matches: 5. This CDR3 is CASGGDRVGNTLYF. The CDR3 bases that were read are TGTGCCAGCGGTGGGGACAGGGTTGGAAATACGCTCTAT.

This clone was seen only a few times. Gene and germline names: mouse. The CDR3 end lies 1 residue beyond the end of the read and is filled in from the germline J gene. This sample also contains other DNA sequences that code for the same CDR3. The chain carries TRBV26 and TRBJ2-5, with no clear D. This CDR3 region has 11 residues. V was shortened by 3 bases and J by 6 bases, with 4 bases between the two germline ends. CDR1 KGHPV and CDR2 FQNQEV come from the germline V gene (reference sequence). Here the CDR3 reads CASSLQDTQYF. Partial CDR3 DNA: TGTGCCAGCAGTCTACAGGACACCCAGTAC.

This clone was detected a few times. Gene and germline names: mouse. The CDR3 protein is CASTPDRAGNTLYF. CDR3 bases read: TGTGCCAGCACCCCTGACAGGGCTGGAAATACGCTCTAT. The chain employs TRBV26 and TRBJ1-3; TRBD1 matches at 7 bases. Coverage ceases 1 residue before the CDR3 finishes, and the germline J gene fills in the end. V trimming: 7 bases; J trimming: 2 bases; junction bases outside the gene matches: 5. Germline values: CDR1 KGHPV, CDR2 FQNQEV (reference sequence). The CDR3 sequence is 14 residues long.

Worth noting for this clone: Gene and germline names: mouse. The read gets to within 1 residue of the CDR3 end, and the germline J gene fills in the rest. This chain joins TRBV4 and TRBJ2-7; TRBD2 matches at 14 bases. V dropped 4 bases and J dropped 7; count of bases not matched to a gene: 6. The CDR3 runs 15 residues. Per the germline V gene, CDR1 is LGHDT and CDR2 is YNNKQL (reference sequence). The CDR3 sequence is CASSLGLGGRGEQYF. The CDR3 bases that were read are TGTGCCAGCAGCTTGGGACTGGGGGGGCGTGGGGAACAGTAC.

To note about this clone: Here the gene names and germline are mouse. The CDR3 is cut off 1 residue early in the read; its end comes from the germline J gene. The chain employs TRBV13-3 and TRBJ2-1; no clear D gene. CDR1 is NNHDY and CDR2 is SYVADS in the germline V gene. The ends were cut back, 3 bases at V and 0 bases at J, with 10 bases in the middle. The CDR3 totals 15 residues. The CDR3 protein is CASSGRHINYAEQFF. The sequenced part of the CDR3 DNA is TGTGCCAGCAGTGGCCGGCACATTAACTATGCTGAGCAGTTC.

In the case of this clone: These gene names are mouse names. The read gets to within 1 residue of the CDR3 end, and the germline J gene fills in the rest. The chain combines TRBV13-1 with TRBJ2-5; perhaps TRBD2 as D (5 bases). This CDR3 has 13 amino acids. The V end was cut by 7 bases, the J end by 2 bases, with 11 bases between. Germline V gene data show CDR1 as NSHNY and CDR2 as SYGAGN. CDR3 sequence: CASGVGSQDTQYF. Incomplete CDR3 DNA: TGTGCCAGCGGTGTGGGGTCCCAAGACACCCAGTAC.

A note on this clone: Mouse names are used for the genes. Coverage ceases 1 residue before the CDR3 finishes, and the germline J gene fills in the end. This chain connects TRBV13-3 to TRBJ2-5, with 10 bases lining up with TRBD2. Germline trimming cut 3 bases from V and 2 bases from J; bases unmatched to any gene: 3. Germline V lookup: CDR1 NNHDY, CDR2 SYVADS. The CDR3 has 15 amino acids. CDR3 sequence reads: CASSGLGGGQDTQYF. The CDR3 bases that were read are TGTGCCAGCAGTGGACTGGGGGGAGGCCAAGACACCCAGTAC.

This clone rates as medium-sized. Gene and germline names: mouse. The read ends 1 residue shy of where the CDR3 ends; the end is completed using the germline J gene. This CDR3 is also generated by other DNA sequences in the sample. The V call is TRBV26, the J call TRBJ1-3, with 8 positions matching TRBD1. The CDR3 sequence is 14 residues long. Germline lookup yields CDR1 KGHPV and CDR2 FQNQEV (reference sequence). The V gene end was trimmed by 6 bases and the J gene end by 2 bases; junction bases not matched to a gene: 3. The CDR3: CASSPDRAGNTLYF. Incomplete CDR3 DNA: TGTGCCAGCAGCCCGGACAGGGCTGGAAATACGCTCTAT.

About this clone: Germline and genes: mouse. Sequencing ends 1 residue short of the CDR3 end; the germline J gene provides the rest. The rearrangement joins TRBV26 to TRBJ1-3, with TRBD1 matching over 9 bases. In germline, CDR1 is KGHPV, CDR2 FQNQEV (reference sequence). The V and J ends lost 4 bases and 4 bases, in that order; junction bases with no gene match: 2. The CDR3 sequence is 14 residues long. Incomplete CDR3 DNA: TGTGCCAGCAGTCCAGACAGGGGGGGAAATACGCTCTAT. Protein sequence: CASSPDRGGNTLY. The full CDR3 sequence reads CASSPDRGGNTLYF.

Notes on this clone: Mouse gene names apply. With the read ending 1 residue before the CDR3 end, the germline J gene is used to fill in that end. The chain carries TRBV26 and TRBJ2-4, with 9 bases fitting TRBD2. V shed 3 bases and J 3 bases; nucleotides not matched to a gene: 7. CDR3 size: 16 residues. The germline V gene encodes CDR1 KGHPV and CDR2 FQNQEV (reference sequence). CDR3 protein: CASSLWGGFGQNTLYF. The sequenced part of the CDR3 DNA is TGTGCCAGCAGTCTTTGGGGGGGCTTTGGGCAAAACACCTTGTAC.

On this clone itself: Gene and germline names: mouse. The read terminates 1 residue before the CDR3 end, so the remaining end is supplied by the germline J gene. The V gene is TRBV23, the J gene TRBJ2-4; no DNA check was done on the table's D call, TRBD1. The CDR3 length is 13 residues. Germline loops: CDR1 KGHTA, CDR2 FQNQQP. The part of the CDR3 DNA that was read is TGCTCCAGCAGTCAAGACAGCAAAAACACCTTGTAC. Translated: CSSSQDSKNTLY. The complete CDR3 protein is CSSSQDSKNTLYF.

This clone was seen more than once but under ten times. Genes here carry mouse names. The CDR3 here is CASSFLGDSYEQYF. CDR3 DNA (partial): TGTGCAAGCAGCTTCCTGGGGGACTCCTATGAACAGTAC. This chain links TRBV16 with TRBJ2-7, with TRBD2 matching over 7 bases. The read terminates 1 residue ahead of where the CDR3 ends, so the germline J gene completes it. V lost 3 bases to trimming and J lost 0 bases; unmatched junction nucleotides: 2. Looked up from germline, CDR1 is SGHSA and CDR2 is FRNQAP. The CDR3 consists of 14 residues.

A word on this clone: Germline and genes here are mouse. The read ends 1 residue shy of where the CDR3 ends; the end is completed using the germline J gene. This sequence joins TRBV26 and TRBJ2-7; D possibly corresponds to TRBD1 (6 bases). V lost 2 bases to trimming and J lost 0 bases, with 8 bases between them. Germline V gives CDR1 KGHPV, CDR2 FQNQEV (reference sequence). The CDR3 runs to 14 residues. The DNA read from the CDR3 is TGTGCCAGCAGTCTGCACAGGGTCTCCTATGAACAGTAC. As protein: CASSLHRVSYEQY. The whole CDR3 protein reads CASSLHRVSYEQYF.

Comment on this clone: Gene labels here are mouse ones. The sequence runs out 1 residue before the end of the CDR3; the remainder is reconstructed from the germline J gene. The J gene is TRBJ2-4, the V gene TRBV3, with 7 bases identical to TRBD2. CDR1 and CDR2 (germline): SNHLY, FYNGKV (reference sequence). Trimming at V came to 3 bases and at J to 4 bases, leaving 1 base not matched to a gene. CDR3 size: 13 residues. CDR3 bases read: TGTGCCAGCAGCTTCACTGGGGAAAACACCTTGTAC. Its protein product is CASSFTGENTLY. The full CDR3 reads CASSFTGENTLYF.

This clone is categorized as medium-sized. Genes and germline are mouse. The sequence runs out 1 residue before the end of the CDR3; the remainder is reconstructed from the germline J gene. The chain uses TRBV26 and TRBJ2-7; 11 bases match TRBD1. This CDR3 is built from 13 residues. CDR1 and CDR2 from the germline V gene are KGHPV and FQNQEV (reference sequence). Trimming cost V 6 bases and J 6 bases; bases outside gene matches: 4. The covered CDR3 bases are TGTGCCAGCAGCTGGGACAGGGGGGGTGAACAGTAC. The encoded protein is CASSWDRGGEQY. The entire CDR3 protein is CASSWDRGGEQYF.

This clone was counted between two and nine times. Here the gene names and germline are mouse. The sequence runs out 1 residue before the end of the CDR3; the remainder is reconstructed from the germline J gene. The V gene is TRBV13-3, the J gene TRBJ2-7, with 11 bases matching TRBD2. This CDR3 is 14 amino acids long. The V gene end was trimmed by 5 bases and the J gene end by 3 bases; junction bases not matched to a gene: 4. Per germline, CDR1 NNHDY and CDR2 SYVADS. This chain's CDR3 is CASSGLGGNYEQYF. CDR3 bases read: TGTGCCAGCAGCGGACTGGGGGGTAACTATGAACAGTAC.

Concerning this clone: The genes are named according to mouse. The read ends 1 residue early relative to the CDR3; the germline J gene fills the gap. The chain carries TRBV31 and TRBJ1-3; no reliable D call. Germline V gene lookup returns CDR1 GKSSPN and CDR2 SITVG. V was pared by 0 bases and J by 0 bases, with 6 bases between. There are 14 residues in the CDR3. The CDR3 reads CAWSLGSSGNTLYF. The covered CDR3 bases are TGTGCCTGGAGTCTAGGGAGTTCTGGAAATACGCTCTAT.